These 12 T cell receptor beta chains originate from one sample sequenced in a study of cytomegalovirus exposure and HLA in healthy donors. PCR involved 60 Vbeta and 13 Jbeta primers. Assay used: immunoSEQ multiplex PCR; TCRdb lists only in-frame clones, some missing. The sample has 95,000 to 100,000 clones; about four fifths are singletons. The sample was PBMCs. Receptors were obtained from a middle-aged woman in good health and CMV-seronegative.

This clone was recorded a few times. The chain combines TRBV5-4 with TRBJ2-1; possibly TRBD2 for D (6 bases). CDR1 is SGHNT, CDR2 YYREEE, per germline (reference sequence). V was shortened by 0 bases and J by 5 bases, with 6 bases between the two germline ends. The CDR3 totals 13 residues. CDR3 nucleotide sequence: TGTGCCAGCAGCTTGGGGGGGGACAATGAGCAGTTCTTC. Its translation is CASSLGGDNEQFF.

This clone came up a few times. The rearrangement links TRBV19 to TRBJ1-5; D gene ambiguous. V lost 3 bases to trimming and J lost 5 bases, with 11 bases between them. The CDR3 runs to 14 residues. Germline loops: CDR1 LNHDA, CDR2 SQIVND (reference sequence). The CDR3, as DNA: TGTGCCAGTAGTATGGTGCGCGGGTATCAGCCCCAGCATTTT. It is translated as CASSMVRGYQPQHF.

This CDR3 reads CSVTVAGGGEQYF. CDR3 in DNA: TGCAGCGTTACAGTAGCGGGAGGGGGCGAGCAGTACTTC. The genes are TRBV29-1 and TRBJ2-7, with 11 nucleotides matching TRBD2. CDR1 is SQVTM and CDR2 is ANQGSEA in the germline V gene. The CDR3 length is 13 residues. Trimming removed 5 bases from V and 6 bases from J; junction bases left unmatched: 6.

This clone occurred a few times. The chain links TRBV4-2 to TRBJ2-3; 8 positions match TRBD2. Germline assignment: CDR1 LGHNA and CDR2 YNFKEQ. V was clipped by 4 bases and J by 2 bases; unmatched bases: 5. The CDR3 is made up of 15 amino acids. The CDR3 loop reads CASSPSGGNTDTQYF. The CDR3 DNA reads as TGTGCCAGCAGCCCCAGCGGGGGAAACACAGATACGCAGTATTTT.

The chain carries TRBV30 and TRBJ2-3; D possibly corresponds to TRBD1 (5 bases). V was clipped by 4 bases and J by 5 bases, with 16 bases between them. Germline V gene lookup returns CDR1 GTSNPN and CDR2 SVGIG (reference sequence). The CDR3 sequence is 14 residues long. CDR3 in DNA: TGTGCCTGGACCCTGAAGGGGTTCAGAGATACGCAGTATTTT. It is translated as CAWTLKGFRDTQYF.

CDR3 coding DNA: TGTGCCAGCAGCCGCGACATCCAACTTAATGAGCAGTTCTTC. Translation: CASSRDIQLNEQFF. V is TRBV7-2 and J is TRBJ2-1, with unresolved D. Germline V gene sequence: CDR1 SGHTA, CDR2 FQGNSA. The CDR3 has 14 residues. V was shortened by 5 bases and J by 7 bases, with 15 bases between the two germline ends.

This clone occurred a few times. The V gene is TRBV29-1, the J gene TRBJ2-3; weak D call: TRBD1 (6 bases). V was pared by 4 bases and J by 4 bases, with 18 bases between. The germline V gene encodes CDR1 SQVTM and CDR2 ANQGSEA. The CDR3 is 15 amino acids. Here the CDR3 DNA reads TGCAGCGTTGGGTGGGGGCGAACCGGGCCAGATACGCAGTATTTT. Its translation: CSVGWGRTGPDTQYF.

The CDR3 sequence: CASSLEAKNIQYF. DNA for the CDR3: TGTGCCAGCAGTTTAGAGGCCAAAAACATTCAGTACTTC. The chain recombines TRBV27 with TRBJ2-4; no definite D call. Germline loops: CDR1 MNHEY, CDR2 SMNVEV (reference sequence). The CDR3 sequence is 13 residues long. Trimming took 2 bases from V and 1 from J, leaving 3 bases between them.

This clone has just a few counts. J is TRBJ2-2 and V is TRBV28; D is perhaps TRBD2 (6 bases). V was shortened by 7 bases and J by 6 bases, with 21 bases between the two germline ends. The CDR3 is 16 amino acids. Germline V lookup: CDR1 MDHEN, CDR2 SYDVKM. CDR3 DNA: TGTGCCAGCACAGTTTCTCTTCCACGGGAGTCCGGGGAGCTGTTTTTT. Translation: CASTVSLPRESGELFF.

This clone was counted a few times. This chain connects TRBV6-4 to TRBJ1-1; TRBD1 is a possible D gene (6 bases). V lost 2 bases and J 5 bases, leaving 12 bases between the germline ends. Germline V gene sequence: CDR1 MRHNA, CDR2 SNTAGT. The CDR3 covers 14 residues. CDR3 residues: CASSDKTGGTEAFF. The CDR3 region has the DNA TGTGCCAGCAGTGACAAGACAGGAGGTACTGAAGCTTTCTTT.

The gene calls are TRBV5-4 and TRBJ2-7, with a possible D match to TRBD2 (6 bases). The CDR3 consists of 14 residues. Trimming removed 1 base at V and 2 bases at J, with 10 bases between. Germline CDR1 and CDR2: SGHNT and YYREEE (reference sequence). The CDR3 spells CASSLREKPYEQYF. CDR3 DNA: TGTGCCAGCAGCTTGCGGGAGAAGCCCTACGAGCAGTACTTC.

The genes are TRBV7-6 and TRBJ2-4; 9 nucleotides line up with TRBD2. The CDR3 has 21 residues. The germline V gene has CDR1 SGHVS and CDR2 FNYEAQ. The junction had 19 bases not matched to a gene; V was cut back by 4 bases and J by 0 bases. CDR3 residues: CASSYPGLALTKPLAKNIQYF. CDR3 sequence (DNA): TGTGCCAGCAGCTACCCAGGACTAGCGCTCACCAAACCGCTAGCCAAAAACATTCAGTACTTC.